The TCR beta chain under discussion was sequenced for a study of shared clonotypes between healthy human individuals. Here immunoSEQ multiplex PCR was the method, and the copy in TCRdb shows in-frame clones only, minus some. The data contain millions of clones, 95% of them singletons. After removal of 5 bases from V and 4 bases from J, the junction contained 8 bases not matched to a gene. Germline CDR1 is SGHTA and CDR2 is FQGNSA. CDR3 length: 17 amino acids. Splitting of CD4+ cells produced CD45RA+ naive and CD45RA-negative memory subsets. The sequenced sample was naive CD4+ T cells sorted from blood. Subset given: CD45RA+ positively selected. The chain carries TRBV7-2 and TRBJ2-7, with 16 bases identical to TRBD2. The sequence came from a man aged 18 to 30 in good health. The CDR3 protein is CASSPPGLAGGSYEQYF. CDR3 sequence (DNA): TGTGCCAGCAGCCCTCCGGGACTAGCGGGAGGGAGTTACGAGCAGTACTTC. The full variable domain, rest sourced from reference TRBV7-2 and TRBJ2-7, is GAGVSQSPSNKVTEKGKDVELRCDPISGHTALYWYRQSLGQGLEFLIYFQGNSAPDKSGLPSDRFSAERTGGSVSTLTIQRTQQEDSAVYLCASSPPGLAGGSYEQYFGPGTRLTVT.